The clone carrying this TCR beta chain occurred many times. V shed 7 bases and J shed 0 bases, with 13 bases lying between them. Germline assignment: CDR1 LNHDA and CDR2 SQIVND (reference sequence). The CDR3 sequence is 15 residues long. With 60 Vbeta and 13 Jbeta primers, the PCR was carried out. Repertoires were generated with immunoSEQ multiplex PCR, while TCRdb's copy carries only in-frame clones and drops some. The table includes around 130,000 clones, 65% to 85% detected once. The data were obtained in a study of cytomegalovirus exposure and HLA in healthy donors. The chain has TRBV19 and TRBJ1-5, with D hard to call. The sequenced sample consisted of PBMCs. This TCR was sampled from a middle-aged man in good health and CMV-seronegative. The CDR3 reads CASTPSEYSNQPQHF. CDR3 nucleotide sequence: TGTGCCAGTACCCCATCGGAGTATAGCAATCAGCCCCAGCATTTT.